Listed below are T cell receptor beta chains from one sample, sequenced in a study of CD8 T cells in Susac syndrome. TCRdb ran MiXCR on the immunoSEQ multiplex PCR reads and lists one entry per CDR3 protein. Altogether some 130,000 distinct CDR3 sequences are present, over 90% being singletons, with the ten largest covering roughly 0.11%. Sequencing was done on a sample of CD4+ T cells from PBMCs. The receptors originated from a human donor in good health. Both conserved end residues are part of each CDR3. D genes are given only for firm matches. Not all rows give a size; the values are once, few, many and, for expanded clones, a class.

>NA|NA|TRBJ2-1|TRBV5-6
CASSLATASYNEQFF
TGTGCCAGCAGCTTGGCCACGGCCTCCTACAATGAGCAGTTCTTC
>once|NA|TRBJ1-1|TRBV12-3/TRBV12-4
CASSNRVSAFF
TGTGCCAGCAGTAACAGGGTCTCAGCTTTCTTT
>NA|NA|TRBJ1-5|TRBV27
CASSSSGSQPQHF
TGTGCCAGCAGCTCATCGGGGAGTCAGCCCCAGCATTTT
>NA|NA|TRBJ1-2|TRBV27
CASASGVHGGYTF
TGTGCCAGCGCGTCAGGGGTCCACGGTGGCTACACCTTC
>NA|NA|TRBJ1-5|TRBV19
CATPFGNQPQHF
TGTGCCACCCCTTTTGGGAATCAGCCCCAGCATTTT
>NA|NA|TRBJ2-3|TRBV29-1
CSVLGAGVTDTQYF
TGCAGCGTCCTGGGGGCAGGGGTCACAGATACGCAGTATTTT
>NA|TRBD2|TRBJ2-1|TRBV20-1
CSAFTSGSTNEQFF
TGCAGTGCATTCACTAGCGGGAGTACCAATGAGCAGTTCTTC
>NA|NA|TRBJ2-1|TRBV5-1
CASSLRTDPNEQFF
TGCGCCAGCAGCTTACGGACCGACCCCAATGAGCAGTTCTTC
>NA|NA|TRBJ2-7|TRBV15
CATSSRGPTVDEQYF
TGTGCCACCAGCTCCCGGGGCCCCACCGTGGACGAGCAGTACTTC
>once|NA|TRBJ2-3|TRBV6-1
CASSELTTSTDTQYF
TGTGCCAGCAGTGAACTAACCACTAGCACAGATACGCAGTATTTT
>NA|TRBD1|TRBJ2-7|TRBV2
CASQTGTGIPGQYF
TGTGCCAGCCAAACCGGGACAGGGATTCCGGGGCAGTACTTC
>NA|NA|TRBJ2-5|TRBV24-1
CATSDVNEGGWETQYF
TGTGCCACCAGTGATGTTAACGAGGGGGGCTGGGAGACCCAGTACTTC
>NA|NA|TRBJ1-2|TRBV3-1
CASSQDNYGYTF
TGTGCCAGCAGCCAAGATAACTATGGCTACACCTTC
>NA|NA|TRBJ2-1|TRBV11-2
CASRLDGQPWDEQFF
TGTGCCAGCCGGCTCGACGGACAGCCTTGGGATGAGCAGTTCTTC
>NA|NA|TRBJ1-1|TRBV5-6
CASSRRGTLNVEAFF
TGTGCCAGCAGCCGACGAGGGACCCTAAACGTTGAAGCTTTCTTT
>NA|NA|TRBJ2-1|TRBV29-1
CSVEERPLYNEQFF
TGCAGCGTTGAGGAGAGGCCCCTATACAATGAGCAGTTCTTC
>once|NA|TRBJ1-1|TRBV25-1
CASISFNTEAFF
TGTGCCAGCATTAGCTTCAACACTGAAGCTTTCTTT
>NA|NA|TRBJ2-1|TRBV4-1
CASSQDLAVSYNEQFF
TGCGCCAGCAGCCAAGATTTAGCGGTCTCCTACAATGAGCAGTTCTTC
>NA|NA|TRBJ2-7|TRBV29-1
CSVDVGASYEQYF
TGCAGCGTTGACGTGGGGGCCTCCTACGAGCAGTACTTC
>NA|NA|TRBJ2-4|TRBV7-2
CASSPSQTLTQIQYF
TGTGCCAGCAGCCCCAGCCAAACCCTGACGCAAATTCAGTACTTC
>once|TRBD1|TRBJ2-7|TRBV28
CASSRRQGRSEQYF
TGTGCCAGCAGCCGTCGACAGGGAAGGAGCGAGCAGTACTTC
>NA|TRBD2|TRBJ2-3|TRBV29-1
CSASQRDSTDTQYF
TGCAGCGCCAGTCAGCGGGACTCAACAGATACGCAGTATTTT
>NA|NA|TRBJ2-1|TRBV9
CASSAESTYNEQFF
TGTGCCAGCAGCGCCGAATCGACCTACAATGAGCAGTTCTTC
>NA|TRBD1|TRBJ2-6|TRBV7-9
CASSLGQGGSGANVLTF
TGTGCCAGCAGCTTAGGACAGGGGGGCTCTGGGGCCAACGTCCTGACTTTC
>NA|NA|TRBJ2-7|TRBV3-1
CASSQVGSSYEQYF
TGTGCCAGCAGCCAAGTCGGGAGCTCCTACGAGCAGTACTTC
>NA|TRBD2|TRBJ2-5|TRBV28
CATQTSGSSSTQYF
TGTGCCACCCAAACTAGCGGGAGTAGTTCCACCCAGTACTTC